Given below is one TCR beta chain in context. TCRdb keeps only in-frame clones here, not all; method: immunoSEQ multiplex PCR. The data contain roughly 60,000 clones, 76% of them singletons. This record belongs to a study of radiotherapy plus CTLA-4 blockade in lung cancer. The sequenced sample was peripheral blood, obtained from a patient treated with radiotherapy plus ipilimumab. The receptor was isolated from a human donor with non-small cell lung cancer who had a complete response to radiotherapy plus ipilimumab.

In DNA form, the CDR3 reads TGTGCCAGCAGCCCCCGGAGAAGGACAGGGGGCATCGACACTGAAGCTTTCTTT. This gives the protein CASSPRRRTGGIDTEAFF. This rearrangement joins TRBV11-2 to TRBJ1-1; 11 nucleotides line up with TRBD1. The CDR3 spans 18 residues. Per germline, CDR1 SGHAT and CDR2 FQNNGV. J gave up 3 bases and V 5 bases, and 14 bases lay outside the gene matches.